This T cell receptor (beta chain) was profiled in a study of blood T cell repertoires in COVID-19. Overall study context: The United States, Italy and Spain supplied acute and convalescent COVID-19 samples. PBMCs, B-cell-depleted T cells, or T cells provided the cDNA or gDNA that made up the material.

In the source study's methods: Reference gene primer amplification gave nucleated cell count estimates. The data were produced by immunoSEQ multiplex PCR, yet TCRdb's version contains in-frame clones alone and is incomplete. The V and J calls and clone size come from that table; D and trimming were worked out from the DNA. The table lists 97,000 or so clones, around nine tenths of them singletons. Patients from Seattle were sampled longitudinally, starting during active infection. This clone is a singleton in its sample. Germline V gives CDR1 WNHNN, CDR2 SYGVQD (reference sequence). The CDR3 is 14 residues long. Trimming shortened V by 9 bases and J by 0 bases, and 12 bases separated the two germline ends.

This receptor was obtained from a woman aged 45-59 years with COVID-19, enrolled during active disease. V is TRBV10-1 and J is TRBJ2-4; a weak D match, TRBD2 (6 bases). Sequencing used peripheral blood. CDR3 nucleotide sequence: TGCGCCAGGGAGCGGGTAGAAGCCAAAAACATTCAGTACTTC. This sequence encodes CARERVEAKNIQYF.